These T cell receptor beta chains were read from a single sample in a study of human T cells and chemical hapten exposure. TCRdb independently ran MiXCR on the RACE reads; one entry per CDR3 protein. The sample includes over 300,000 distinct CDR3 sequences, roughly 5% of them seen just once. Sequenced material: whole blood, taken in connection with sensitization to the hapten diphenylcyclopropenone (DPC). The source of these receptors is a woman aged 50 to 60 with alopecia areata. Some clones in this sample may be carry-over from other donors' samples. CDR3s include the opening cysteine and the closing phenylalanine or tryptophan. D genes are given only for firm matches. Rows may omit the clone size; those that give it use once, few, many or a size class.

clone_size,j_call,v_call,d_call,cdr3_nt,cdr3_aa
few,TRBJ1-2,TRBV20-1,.,TGCAGTGCCCCCGGGCAGGTGAACTATGGCTACACCTTC,CSAPGQVNYGYTF
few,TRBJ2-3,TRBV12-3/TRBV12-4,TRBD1,TGTGCCAGCGCCGAGACAGGGTGGAAAGATACGCAGTATTTT,CASAETGWKDTQYF
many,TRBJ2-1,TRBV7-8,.,TGTGCCAGCAGCTTAGTATTATCGGGGGATGAGCAGTTCTTC,CASSLVLSGDEQFF
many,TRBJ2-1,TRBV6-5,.,TGTGCCAGCAGTTACGTAAGCGGCTTCTCCTACAATGAGCAGTTCTTC,CASSYVSGFSYNEQFF
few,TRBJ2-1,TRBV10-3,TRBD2,TGTGCCATCAGAATTACTAGCGGAGTTTACAATGAGCAGTTCTTC,CAIRITSGVYNEQFF
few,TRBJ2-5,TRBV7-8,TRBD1,TGTGCCAGCAGATTGACAGGGGTTGAGACCCAGTACTTC,CASRLTGVETQYF
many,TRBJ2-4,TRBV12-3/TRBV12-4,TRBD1,TGTGCCAGTTCGGGGACAGGGTCAATTCAGTACTTC,CASSGTGSIQYF
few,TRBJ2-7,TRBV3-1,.,TGTGCCAGCAGCCAAGACCTAGCGACTTACGAGCAGTACTTC,CASSQDLATYEQYF
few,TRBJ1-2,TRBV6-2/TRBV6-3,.,TGTGCCAGCAGCTCTTCCCCAGGACCGGAGGACTATGGCTACACCTTC,CASSSSPGPEDYGYTF
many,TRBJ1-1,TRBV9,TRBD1,TGTGCCAGCAGCGCAACAGGGGACCCAGGCCCGAACACTGAAGCTTTCTTT,CASSATGDPGPNTEAFF
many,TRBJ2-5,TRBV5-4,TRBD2,TGTGCCAGCAGCTTGGTCGCGGGGGGCTCCCGGACCCAGTACTTC,CASSLVAGGSRTQYF
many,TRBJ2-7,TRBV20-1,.,TGCAGTGCTAGGAGGGACGGTTCCTACGAGCAGTACTTC,CSARRDGSYEQYF
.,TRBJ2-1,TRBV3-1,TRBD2,TGTGCCAGCAGCCAAGATCCGCTAGCGGGAGATTCAGGTGAGCAGTTCTTC,CASSQDPLAGDSGEQFF
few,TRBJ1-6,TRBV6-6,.,TGTGCCAGCAGTTACGGGGAGGTGAATTCACCCCTCCACTTT,CASSYGEVNSPLHF
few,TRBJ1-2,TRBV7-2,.,TGTGCCAGCAGCTCCCACGGGGGGAGAGGCTACACCTTC,CASSSHGGRGYTF
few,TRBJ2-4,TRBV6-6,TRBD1,TGTGCCAGCAGCCTGACAGGGGGCGAAAACATTCAGTACTTC,CASSLTGGENIQYF
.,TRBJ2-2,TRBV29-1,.,TGCAGCGTATTAGCTTTGGGGGCCGGCACCGGGGAGCTGTTTTTT,CSVLALGAGTGELFF
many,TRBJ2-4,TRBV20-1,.,TGCAGTGCTAGATTAGCGTCTCACTTAGCCAAAAACATTCAGTACTTC,CSARLASHLAKNIQYF
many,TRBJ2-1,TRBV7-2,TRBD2,TGTGCCAGCAGCGCTCGACTAGCGGGGGGGAACAATGAGCAGTTCTTC,CASSARLAGGNNEQFF
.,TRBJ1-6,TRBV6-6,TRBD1,TGTGCCAGCAGCCGGGACAGGGAAGTCGAATATAATTCACCCCTCCACTTT,CASSRDREVEYNSPLHF
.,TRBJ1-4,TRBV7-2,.,TGTGCCAGCAGCCCCCGGACAGCAGCACAAAAACTGTTTTTT,CASSPRTAAQKLFF
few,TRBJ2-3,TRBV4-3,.,TGCGCCAGCAGCCTACTCGACAGGGAGGGAACAGATACGCAGTATTTT,CASSLLDREGTDTQYF
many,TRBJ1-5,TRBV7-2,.,TGTGCCAGCTCCAGGGAGAATCAGCCCCAGCATTTT,CASSRENQPQHF
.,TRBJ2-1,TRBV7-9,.,TGTGCCAGCAGCTCTAGGAACCACCAGTTTGAGCAGTTCTTC,CASSSRNHQFEQFF
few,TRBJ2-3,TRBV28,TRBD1,TGTGCCAGCAGTGGAAGGACAGGGGGAGATTTAGATACGCAGTATTTT,CASSGRTGGDLDTQYF
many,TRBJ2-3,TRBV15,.,TGTGCCACCAGCCGGAGCCTAGCGACTAGCACAGATACGCAGTATTTT,CATSRSLATSTDTQYF
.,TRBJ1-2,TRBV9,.,TGTGCCAGCAGCCCCCAGGACGGACATGGCAGGGGCTACACCTTC,CASSPQDGHGRGYTF
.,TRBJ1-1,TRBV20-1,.,TGCAGTGCTAGAGTAGGACAGATGAACACTGAAGCTTTCTTT,CSARVGQMNTEAFF
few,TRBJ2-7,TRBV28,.,TGTGCCAGCAGTTCCCCGTACGGGGTGGGATCCTACGAGCAGTACTTC,CASSSPYGVGSYEQYF
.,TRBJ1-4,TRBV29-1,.,TGCAGCGTTGAAGCAGGGATTGAAAAACTGTTTTTT,CSVEAGIEKLFF
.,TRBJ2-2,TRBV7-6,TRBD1,TGTGCCAGCCGGGTTGGGACAGGGCCGAACACCGGGGAGCTGTTTTTT,CASRVGTGPNTGELFF
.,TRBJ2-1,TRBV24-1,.,TGTGCCACCAGTGTTCCGGGATCCTACAATGAGCAGTTCTTC,CATSVPGSYNEQFF
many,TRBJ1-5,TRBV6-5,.,TGTGCCAGCAGTGCATTGGGGGTACGGGGCAATCAGCCCCAGCATTTT,CASSALGVRGNQPQHF
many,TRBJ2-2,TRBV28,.,TGTGCCAGCAGTTTAATTCGTGGAACTAGAGCTACCGGGGAGCTGTTTTTT,CASSLIRGTRATGELFF
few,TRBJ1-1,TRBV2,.,TGTGCCAGCAGTGAAAGCGAGGGCTTAGCGACTGAAGCTTTCTTT,CASSESEGLATEAFF
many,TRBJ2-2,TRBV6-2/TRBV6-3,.,TGTGCCAGCAGTACTAGGTATAACACCGGGGAGCTGTTTTTT,CASSTRYNTGELFF
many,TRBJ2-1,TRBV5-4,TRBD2,TGTGCCAGCAGCTTGCGAGGACTAGCGGCGCATGAGCAGTTCTTC,CASSLRGLAAHEQFF
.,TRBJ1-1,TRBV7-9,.,TGTGCCAGCAGCTTTGGAGGGCTGATGAACACTGAAGCTTTCTTT,CASSFGGLMNTEAFF
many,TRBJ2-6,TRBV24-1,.,TGTGCCACCAGTGATCCAGCATCGGTATCTGGGGCCAACGTCCTGACTTTC,CATSDPASVSGANVLTF
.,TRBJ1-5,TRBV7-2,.,TGTGCCAGCAGCTTAGACCGGACCAATCAGCCCCAGCATTTT,CASSLDRTNQPQHF
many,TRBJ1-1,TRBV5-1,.,TGCGCCAGCATCGGACAAGGGAACACTGAAGCTTTCTTT,CASIGQGNTEAFF
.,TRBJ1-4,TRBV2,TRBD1,TGTGCCAGCAGTATGGACAGGGGATCAACTAATGAAAAACTGTTTTTT,CASSMDRGSTNEKLFF
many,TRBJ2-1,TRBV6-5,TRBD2,TGTGCCAGCAGGAACGGGGGGGGTGAGCAGTTCTTC,CASRNGGGEQFF
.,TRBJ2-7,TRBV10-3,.,TGTGCCATCAGTGGAACTGAAAGCTCCTACGAGCAGTACTTC,CAISGTESSYEQYF
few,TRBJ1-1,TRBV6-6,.,TGTGCCAGCATGAGACAGCAGAACACTGAAGCTTTCTTT,CASMRQQNTEAFF
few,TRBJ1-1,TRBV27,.,TGTGCCAGCAAAATAGGGGGACTGACTGAAGCTTTCTTT,CASKIGGLTEAFF
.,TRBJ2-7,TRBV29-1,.,TGCAGCGTTGAATCGGGGGTCTACGAGCAGTACTTC,CSVESGVYEQYF
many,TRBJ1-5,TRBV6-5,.,TGTGCCAGCAGTTCTAAAATGATTAGCAATCAGCCCCAGCATTTT,CASSSKMISNQPQHF
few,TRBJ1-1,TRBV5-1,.,TGCGCCAGCAGCCATGCTCAGGGAAACACTGAAGCTTTCTTT,CASSHAQGNTEAFF
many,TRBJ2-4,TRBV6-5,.,TGTGCCAGCAGTGATACTAGAATAGCCAAAAACATTCAGTACTTC,CASSDTRIAKNIQYF
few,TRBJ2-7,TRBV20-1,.,TGCAGTGCTAGAGGGTCCTTGGGCGGGATGTCCTACGAGCAGTACTTC,CSARGSLGGMSYEQYF
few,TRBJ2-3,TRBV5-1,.,TGCGCCAGCAGCATGACAGTGGGGGCCACAGATACGCAGTATTTT,CASSMTVGATDTQYF